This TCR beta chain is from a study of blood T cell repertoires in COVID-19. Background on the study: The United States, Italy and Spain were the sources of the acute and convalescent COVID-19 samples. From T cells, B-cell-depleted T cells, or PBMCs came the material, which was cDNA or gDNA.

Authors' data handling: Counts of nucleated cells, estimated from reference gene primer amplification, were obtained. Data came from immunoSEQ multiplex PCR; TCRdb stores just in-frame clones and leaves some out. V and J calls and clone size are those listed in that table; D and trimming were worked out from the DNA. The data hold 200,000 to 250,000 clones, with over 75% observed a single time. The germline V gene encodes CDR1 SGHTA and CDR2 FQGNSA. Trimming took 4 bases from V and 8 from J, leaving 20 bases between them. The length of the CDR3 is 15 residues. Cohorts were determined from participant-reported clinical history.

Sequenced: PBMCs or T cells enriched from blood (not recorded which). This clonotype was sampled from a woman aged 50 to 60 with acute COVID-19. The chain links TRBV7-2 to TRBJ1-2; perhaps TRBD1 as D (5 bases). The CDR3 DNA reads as TGTGCCAGCAGCTCAGATCACAGGACCTATGGGGGCTACACCTTC. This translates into CASSSDHRTYGGYTF.